A selection of T cell receptor beta chains follows, all from one sample in a study of blood T cells in healthy people across ages. TCRdb re-called the 5' RACE reads through MiXCR, storing one row per CDR3 protein. There are hundreds of thousands of distinct CDR3 sequences in the sample; approximately 50% occur only once, and roughly 31% lies in the top ten. The specimen was blood. These receptors were collected from a woman aged 55 to 70 in good health. The CDR3 runs from the conserved cysteine through the conserved F or W. A D gene is named only where the DNA matches it firmly. Only part of the rows carry a size: once, few, many, or a class if the clone is expanded.

>NA|NA|TRBV11-2|TRBJ2-3
CASSLDHGLYTDTQYF
TGTGCCAGCAGCTTAGATCACGGACTGTACACAGATACGCAGTATTTT
>NA|NA|TRBV20-1|TRBJ2-1
CSARDFGRTGNEQFF
TGCAGTGCTAGAGATTTTGGGAGGACCGGCAATGAGCAGTTCTTC
>NA|NA|TRBV20-1|TRBJ1-5
CSARSAGDNQPQHF
TGCAGTGCCCGCTCCGCCGGGGACAATCAGCCCCAGCATTTT
>NA|TRBD1|TRBV7-2|TRBJ1-6
CASIGIPGQDFFDSPLHF
TGTGCCAGCATCGGGATACCGGGACAGGACTTTTTTGATTCACCCCTCCACTTT
>NA|NA|TRBV7-2|TRBJ2-4
CASSLGETVEIQYF
TGTGCCAGCAGCTTGGGGGAGACCGTCGAAATTCAGTACTTC
>many|NA|TRBV2|TRBJ1-4
CASSGGKGREKLFF
TGTGCCAGCAGTGGAGGGAAGGGGCGTGAAAAACTGTTTTTT
>NA|NA|TRBV4-2|TRBJ2-1
CASSQALKGAPYEQFF
TGTGCCAGCAGCCAAGCGTTAAAGGGCGCACCCTACGAGCAGTTCTTC
>NA|TRBD2|TRBV20-1|TRBJ2-7
CSARTSGARREQYF
TGCAGTGCTAGGACTAGCGGGGCGAGGCGCGAGCAGTACTTC
>few|NA|TRBV25-1|TRBJ2-7
CASTGSTHNEQYF
TGTGCCAGCACAGGGTCCACCCACAATGAGCAGTACTTC
>NA|NA|TRBV5-1|TRBJ2-3
CASSYGQRPDTQYF
TGCGCCAGCAGCTACGGACAGCGCCCAGATACGCAGTATTTT
>NA|TRBD2|TRBV20-1|TRBJ2-3
CSALAGGDTQYF
TGCAGTGCGTTAGCGGGAGGAGATACGCAGTATTTT
>NA|TRBD1|TRBV25-1|TRBJ2-1
CASSEFVTGGAETQFF
TGTGCCAGCAGTGAATTTGTGACAGGGGGCGCGGAGACCCAGTTCTTC
>NA|TRBD2|TRBV20-1|TRBJ2-1
CSARSSGRGAEQFF
TGCAGTGCTAGAAGTAGCGGGAGAGGGGCTGAGCAGTTCTTC
>NA|NA|TRBV2|TRBJ2-3
CASSDRSSTDTQYF
TGTGCCAGCAGTGACAGGAGTAGCACAGATACGCAGTATTTT
>NA|NA|TRBV12-3/TRBV12-4|TRBJ1-6
CASSLGGRGNSPLHF
TGTGCCAGCAGTTTAGGCGGCAGGGGTAATTCACCCCTCCACTTT
>NA|TRBD1|TRBV12-3/TRBV12-4|TRBJ2-3
CASSPTGTGGTDTQYF
TGTGCCAGCAGTCCTACCGGGACAGGGGGCACAGATACGCAGTATTTT
>NA|TRBD1|TRBV11-2|TRBJ1-2
CASSIQGTVGYGYTF
TGTGCCAGCAGCATACAGGGGACCGTTGGCTATGGCTACACCTTC
>many|TRBD1|TRBV20-1|TRBJ2-5
CSARGPRGLGETQYF
TGCAGTGCTAGAGGCCCCAGGGGGCTAGGCGAGACCCAGTACTTC
>NA|NA|TRBV4-2|TRBJ2-5
CASSQAELRETQYF
TGTGCCAGCAGCCAAGCAGAGCTAAGGGAGACCCAGTACTTC
>NA|TRBD2|TRBV12-3/TRBV12-4|TRBJ2-1
CASIGGGVRNNEQFF
TGTGCCAGCATTGGTGGGGGGGTGCGTAACAATGAGCAGTTCTTC
>few|TRBD2|TRBV4-3|TRBJ2-1
CASSQDRASGRGEQFF
TGCGCCAGCAGCCAAGATAGGGCTAGCGGGAGGGGTGAGCAGTTCTTC
>once|NA|TRBV2|TRBJ1-5
CASTGEGINQPQHF
TGTGCCAGCACGGGAGAGGGGATCAATCAGCCCCAGCATTTT
>NA|TRBD1|TRBV5-6|TRBJ2-1
CASSPEPGQGREFF
TGTGCCAGCAGCCCAGAACCGGGACAGGGGAGGGAGTTCTTC
>few|NA|TRBV29-1|TRBJ1-2
CSVGVVGGYTF
TGCAGCGTTGGAGTCGTGGGGGGCTACACCTTC
>NA|NA|TRBV20-1|TRBJ2-5
CSASRSGGTTKTQYF
TGCAGTGCTAGCCGTTCCGGCGGGACGACGAAGACCCAGTACTTC
>NA|NA|TRBV20-1|TRBJ2-1
CSASPENEQFF
TGCAGTGCTAGCCCCGAAAATGAGCAGTTCTTC
>NA|NA|TRBV7-8|TRBJ2-7
CACSLGIGDAYEQYF
TGTGCCTGCAGCCTAGGTATTGGGGATGCCTACGAGCAGTACTTC
>NA|TRBD2|TRBV7-2|TRBJ2-5
CASSPQRDLQETQYF
TGTGCCAGCAGCCCTCAGCGGGACCTCCAAGAGACCCAGTACTTC
>NA|TRBD1|TRBV20-1|TRBJ1-2
CSAGDRDYGYTF
TGCAGTGCTGGGGACAGGGACTATGGCTACACCTTC
>few|NA|TRBV4-2|TRBJ1-2
CASSQEPSTNLYGYTF
TGTGCCAGCAGCCAAGAACCCTCTACTAACTTGTATGGCTACACCTTC
>few|NA|TRBV29-1|TRBJ2-7
CSAYSYNEQYF
TGCAGCGCTTACAGTTACAATGAGCAGTACTTC
>NA|TRBD2|TRBV6-2/TRBV6-3|TRBJ2-3
CASSYLSGSTSSDTQYF
TGTGCCAGCAGTTACTTAAGCGGGAGTACGAGTAGCGATACGCAGTATTTT
>NA|NA|TRBV6-4|TRBJ1-1
CASSLEKYTEAFF
TGTGCCAGCAGTTTGGAGAAATACACTGAAGCTTTCTTT
>once|NA|TRBV20-1|TRBJ2-1
CSARGLDIPSGETQFF
TGCAGTGCTAGAGGGCTTGACATACCTAGTGGGGAGACCCAGTTCTTC
>NA|NA|TRBV5-1|TRBJ1-1
CASGFALDTEAFF
TGCGCCAGCGGCTTCGCCCTGGACACTGAAGCTTTCTTT
>NA|TRBD2|TRBV28|TRBJ2-3
CASSLWASGRRTDTQYF
TGTGCCAGCAGTTTATGGGCTAGCGGGAGGCGGACAGATACGCAGTATTTT
>NA|NA|TRBV20-1|TRBJ2-1
CSARVLGQMDREQFF
TGCAGTGCTAGAGTCCTGGGCCAGATGGACAGAGAGCAGTTCTTC
>many|TRBD2|TRBV29-1|TRBJ2-1
CSVVPREEQFF
TGCAGCGTTGTTCCGCGGGAGGAGCAGTTCTTC
>once|NA|TRBV11-2|TRBJ2-5
CASSSPGQRIPQTQYF
TGTGCCAGCAGCTCCCCGGGACAACGAATACCTCAGACCCAGTACTTC
>NA|NA|TRBV20-1|TRBJ2-7
CSARDLRQVDYEQYF
TGCAGTGCTAGAGATCTCAGGCAGGTAGACTACGAGCAGTACTTC
>NA|NA|TRBV7-9|TRBJ1-2
CASSGSAQGFGGYTF
TGTGCCAGCAGCGGTTCGGCACAGGGATTCGGTGGCTACACCTTC
>NA|NA|TRBV10-3|TRBJ2-5
CAISEQGPETQYF
TGTGCCATCAGTGAGCAGGGTCCGGAGACCCAGTACTTC
>NA|TRBD1|TRBV5-1|TRBJ2-7
CASSSSGQGNEQYF
TGCGCCAGCAGCTCTTCGGGACAGGGGAACGAGCAGTACTTC
>few|TRBD2|TRBV9|TRBJ2-2
CASSTSGRPWTGELFF
TGTGCCAGCAGCACTAGCGGGAGGCCGTGGACCGGGGAGCTGTTTTTT
>once|NA|TRBV4-2|TRBJ2-6
CASSQKVGSVSSGANVLTF
TGTGCCAGCAGCCAGAAGGTCGGCAGCGTAAGCTCTGGGGCCAACGTCCTGACTTTC
>few|NA|TRBV7-9|TRBJ2-5
CASSPTGTGGETQYF
TGTGCCAGCAGCCCGACAGGGACGGGAGGAGAGACCCAGTACTTC
>NA|NA|TRBV20-1|TRBJ1-1
CSASIQRNTEAFF
TGCAGTGCTAGTATCCAGAGGAACACTGAAGCTTTCTTT
>NA|NA|TRBV10-3|TRBJ2-5
CAINLVPGSKETQYF
TGTGCCATCAATCTGGTGCCAGGGTCGAAAGAGACCCAGTACTTC
>few|TRBD2|TRBV20-1|TRBJ2-1
CSARAGGLAGGRAYNEQFF
TGCAGTGCTAGAGCCGGGGGACTAGCGGGAGGTCGGGCCTACAATGAGCAGTTCTTC
>few|TRBD2|TRBV10-3|TRBJ2-7
CALGRETEQYF
TGTGCCCTTGGGCGGGAGACCGAGCAGTACTTC
>NA|TRBD1|TRBV28|TRBJ1-2
CASSPTPGQGDGYTF
TGTGCCAGCAGCCCTACCCCGGGACAGGGGGACGGCTACACCTTC
>NA|NA|TRBV27|TRBJ1-4
CASSSIYSRTATNEKLFF
TGTGCCAGCAGTTCTATTTACTCTCGGACTGCAACTAATGAAAAACTGTTTTTT
>once|NA|TRBV29-1|TRBJ2-5
CSVGLRGAQYF
TGCAGCGTGGGACTTAGAGGGGCCCAGTACTTC
>NA|TRBD1|TRBV12-3/TRBV12-4|TRBJ1-3
CASTYRDRGNTIYF
TGTGCCAGCACCTACCGGGACAGAGGAAACACCATATATTTT
>NA|TRBD1|TRBV18|TRBJ1-5
CASSPPGTGKARGNQPQHF
TGTGCCAGCTCACCCCCCGGGACAGGGAAAGCTCGAGGCAATCAGCCCCAGCATTTT
>NA|NA|TRBV7-8|TRBJ2-7
CASSLGVPTVSYEQYF
TGTGCCAGCAGCTTAGGGGTGCCGACGGTCTCCTACGAGCAGTACTTC
>NA|NA|TRBV5-5|TRBJ2-1
CASSSGDPRGEQFF
TGTGCCAGCAGCTCGGGGGACCCCCGGGGTGAGCAGTTCTTC
>few|NA|TRBV20-1|TRBJ1-5
CSARLPVVSNQPQHF
TGCAGTGCTAGACTCCCGGTGGTGAGCAATCAGCCCCAGCATTTT
>once|TRBD1|TRBV11-1|TRBJ2-2
CASSRHRGRDTGELFF
TGTGCCAGCAGCCGACACAGGGGGCGCGACACCGGGGAGCTGTTTTTT